Reported below is one T cell receptor beta chain. These data are taken from a study of blood T cell repertoires in COVID-19. In the authors' methods: Cell counts per sample came from amplifying reference gene primers. Using immunoSEQ multiplex PCR, the repertoire was profiled, and TCRdb retains in-frame clones only, with some absent. That table gives V, J and clone size, and the DNA gave D and trimming. The sample has hundreds of thousands of clones, about 88% seen once. Clinical histories supplied by participants themselves formed the basis of cohort assignment. The germline V gene encodes CDR1 MDHEN and CDR2 SYDVKM. The CDR3 covers 13 residues. Trimming took off 8 bases at V and 6 bases at J, with 14 bases between the two ends.

The chain links TRBV28 to TRBJ1-5; perhaps TRBD1 as D (5 bases). The receptor was derived from a woman aged 50 to 60 who had recovered from COVID-19. Sequences were obtained from PBMCs or T cells enriched from blood (not recorded which). In DNA form, the CDR3 reads TGTGCCAGCTCACCGGGGGGGACTCAGCCCCAGCATTTT. Protein: CASSPGGTQPQHF. The full variable domain, its missing parts supplied by reference TRBV28 and TRBJ1-5, is DVKVTQSSRYLVKRTGEKVFLECVQDMDHENMFWYRQDPGLGLRLIYFSYDVKMKEKGDIPEGYSVSREKKERFSLILESASTNQTSMYLCASSPGGTQPQHFGDGTRLSIL.